This entry lists 15 T cell receptor beta chains sequenced from one sample in a study of identical twins. MiXCR, run by TCRdb on the 5' RACE reads, gives a single entry per CDR3 protein. Among fewer than 900,000 distinct CDR3 sequences listed, about 20% were seen once. The data were also submitted as part of a second study, on T cells expressing NK-cell markers.

The sample consisted of PBMCs. These receptors were taken from a woman aged 18-29 years in good health.

V gene TRBV20-1 combines with J gene TRBJ2-5, with D maybe TRBD2 (7 bases). The CDR3 is made up of 15 amino acids. Trimming left V 2 bases short and J 5 bases short, with 18 bases between. Germline CDR1 is DFQATT and CDR2 is SNEGSKA (reference sequence). In nucleotides, the CDR3 is TGCAGTGCTAGACCACACCGGGGGGCCGTGGAGACCCAGTACTTC. It specifies CSARPHRGAVETQYF.

This clonotype has a handful of counts. The genes are TRBV10-3 and TRBJ1-2; no clear D. Trimming took 7 bases from V and 2 from J, leaving 5 bases between them. Per the germline V gene, CDR1 is ENHRY and CDR2 is SYGVKD. This CDR3 comprises 11 residues. The CDR3 here is CAINGNYGYTF. The DNA for the CDR3 is TGTGCCATCAACGGGAACTATGGCTACACCTTC.

This clonotype has more than one count but fewer than ten. V gene TRBV20-1 combines with J gene TRBJ2-7; maybe TRBD2 (5 bases). Looked up from germline, CDR1 is DFQATT and CDR2 is SNEGSKA (reference sequence). This CDR3 has 12 amino acids. Trimming left V 4 bases short and J 2 bases short, with 9 bases between. The CDR3 reads CSATLGAYEQYF. DNA of the CDR3: TGCAGTGCTACTCTCGGGGCCTACGAGCAGTACTTC.

The chain recombines TRBV11-1 with TRBJ2-3; D unresolved. Germline lookup yields CDR1 SGHAT and CDR2 FQDESV (reference sequence). V was shortened by 5 bases and J by 3 bases, with 24 bases between the two germline ends. The CDR3 has 18 amino acids. This CDR3 reads CASSPRVKVAASTDTQYF. CDR3 DNA sequence: TGTGCCAGCAGCCCCCGGGTCAAGGTCGCCGCGAGTACAGATACGCAGTATTTT.

J is TRBJ2-3 and V is TRBV12-5; D unclear. Trimming stripped 2 bases from V and 3 bases from J, with 9 bases between. CDR3 length equals 14 residues. CDR1 and CDR2 from the germline V gene are LGHNT and FRNRAP. The DNA for the CDR3 is TGTGCTAGTGGTTTGTTAATCCATACAGATACGCAGTATTTT. Translating gives CASGLLIHTDTQYF. Full variable domain (outside the CDR3, taken from reference TRBV12-5 and TRBJ2-3): DARVTQTPRHKVTEMGQEVTMRCQPILGHNTVFWYRQTMMQGLELLAYFRNRAPLDDSGMPKDRFSAEMPDATLATLKIQPSEPRDSAVYFCASGLLIHTDTQYFGPGTRLTVL.

In this sample, this clonotype turned up a few times. The chain carries TRBV6-1 and TRBJ2-3; D may be TRBD1 (5 bases). Trimming stripped 6 bases from V and 7 bases from J, with 14 bases between. This CDR3 is built from 13 residues. CDR1 and CDR2 from the germline V gene are MNHNS and SASEGT. The CDR3 protein is CASSADNINTQYF. CDR3 nucleotides: TGTGCCAGCAGCGCGGACAATATCAATACGCAGTATTTT.

The chain recombines TRBV6-2 or TRBV6-3 with TRBJ2-7; D not resolved. Germline-derived CDR1 and CDR2 are MNHEY and SVGEGT. The length of the CDR3 is 13 residues. V was shortened by 5 bases and J by 3 bases, with 11 bases between the two germline ends. The CDR3 nucleotides read TGTGCCAGCAGTCCGGACGGATACTACGAGCAGTACTTC. Translation: CASSPDGYYEQYF.

V usage is TRBV5-6 and J usage is TRBJ2-7; TRBD1 or TRBD2 may be the D gene (5 bases each). V was trimmed by 5 bases and J by 0 bases, leaving 12 bases between them. Germline loops: CDR1 SGHDT, CDR2 YYEEEE. The CDR3 covers 14 residues. The CDR3 loop is CASREGTVSYEQYF. DNA for the CDR3: TGTGCCAGCAGGGAAGGGACGGTCTCCTACGAGCAGTACTTC. The full variable domain, its missing parts supplied by reference TRBV5-6 and TRBJ2-7, is DAGVTQSPTHLIKTRGQQVTLRCSPKSGHDTVSWYQQALGQGPQFIFQYYEEEERQRGNFPDRFSGHQFPNYSSELNVNALLLGDSALYLCASREGTVSYEQYFGPGTRLTVT.

V and J are TRBV5-1 and TRBJ2-6, with 7 bases fitting TRBD1. CDR1 and CDR2 from the germline V gene are SGHRS and YFSETQ. V was clipped by 0 bases and J by 1 base; unmatched bases: 4. The CDR3 runs 17 residues. The CDR3 is CASSLEGQQSGANVLTF. CDR3 in DNA: TGCGCCAGCAGCTTGGAGGGACAGCAGTCTGGGGCCAACGTCCTGACTTTC. The full variable domain, with the rest looked up from reference TRBV5-1 and TRBJ2-6, is KAGVTQTPRYLIKTRGQQVTLSCSPISGHRSVSWYQQTPGQGLQFLFEYFSETQRNKGNFPGRFSGRQFSNSRSEMNVSTLELGDSALYLCASSLEGQQSGANVLTFGAGSRLTVL.

The chain employs TRBV20-1 and TRBJ1-1, with no clear D. This CDR3 has 14 residues. The V end lost 5 bases, the J end lost 1 base, and 14 bases lay between the germline ends. Germline V gene data show CDR1 as DFQATT and CDR2 as SNEGSKA (reference sequence). CDR3 DNA: TGCAGTGCTCCTAAAAACGGGCCGAACACTGAAGCTTTCTTT. Translated: CSAPKNGPNTEAFF.

The chain has TRBV4-3 and TRBJ1-4; possible D gene TRBD1, 5 bases. CDR3 size: 14 residues. CDR1 and CDR2 from the germline V gene are LGHNA and YSLEER. Between the trimmed V and J ends, which lost 3 bases and 6 bases, there was a span of 11 bases. CDR3 loop: CASSQGGGDEKLFF. CDR3 DNA: TGCGCCAGCAGCCAGGGCGGGGGGGATGAAAAACTGTTTTTT.

The V gene is TRBV7-9, the J gene TRBJ1-4; the D is unclear. The CDR3 has 13 amino acids. Germline lookup yields CDR1 SEHNR and CDR2 FQNEAQ (reference sequence). Trimming left V 3 bases short and J 12 bases short, with 14 bases between. The CDR3 loop reads CASSFSRAPELFF. As DNA, the CDR3 is TGTGCCAGCAGCTTTTCTCGGGCCCCGGAACTGTTTTTT.

This clonotype has just a few counts. The gene calls are TRBV6-1 and TRBJ2-7; 7 nucleotides agree with TRBD1. J gave up 3 bases and V 1 base, and 6 bases lay outside the gene matches. The CDR3 length is 15 residues. Germline lookup yields CDR1 MNHNS and CDR2 SASEGT. Here the CDR3 DNA reads TGTGCCAGCAGTGAAGAGTGGGACAGAGACTACGAGCAGTACTTC. Encoded protein: CASSEEWDRDYEQYF.

The rearrangement uses TRBV30 and TRBJ2-1; 10 bases line up with TRBD2. The V and J ends lost 5 bases and 9 bases, in that order; junction bases with no gene match: 7. Germline-derived CDR1 and CDR2 are GTSNPN and SVGIG (reference sequence). The CDR3 contains 13 residues. The CDR3 protein is CAWGLAERGEQFF. The CDR3 DNA is TGTGCCTGGGGACTAGCGGAGAGGGGTGAGCAGTTCTTC.

In its sample, this clonotype was seen a few times. The chain is built from TRBV3-1 and TRBJ2-7; 9 bases match TRBD2. The CDR3 is made up of 14 amino acids. Germline CDR1 is LGHDT and CDR2 is YNNKEL (reference sequence). J lost 2 bases, V lost 5 bases, and 4 bases had no gene match. The chain's CDR3 is CASSWASGTYEQYF. The CDR3 DNA reads TGTGCCAGCAGCTGGGCTAGCGGGACCTACGAGCAGTACTTC.